This entry is about one T cell receptor beta chain. Its antigen is not identified. The sample belongs to a study of T cell responses to AZD1222 COVID-19 vaccine. The study's findings and limits: A reported finding is that nearly half of spike-specific TCRs target unmutated variant regions. Once two AZD1222 doses were given, Spike-specific TCR breadth and depth went up.

Generated by immunoSEQ multiplex PCR, the TCRdb table keeps only in-frame clones and is missing some. This table holds about 100,000 clones, 87% found once. From germline, CDR1 is LGHDT and CDR2 YNNKEL (reference sequence). The CDR3 loop spans 16 amino acids. V dropped 4 bases and J dropped 2; count of bases not matched to a gene: 11. The sequence derives from an adult in good health. This sample comprised peripheral blood, obtained on day 0 of AZD1222 vaccination. The rearrangement joins TRBV3-1 (or the pseudogene TRBV3-2) to TRBJ2-7, with TRBD2 matching over 7 bases. The CDR3 spells CASSPSGGSLTYEQYF. The CDR3 region has the DNA TGTGCCAGCAGCCCCTCAGGCGGGAGCCTTACCTACGAGCAGTACTTC.